The 19 T cell receptor beta chains below all came from one sample that was sequenced in a study of molecular identifiers for immune sequencing clone quantification. Using its own MiXCR run on the PCR reads, TCRdb lists one record per CDR3 protein. The repertoire consists of about half a million distinct CDR3 sequences, with 25% occurring once and the leading ten covering 0.76%. What was sequenced was naive CD8+ T cells from blood, with Jurkat cell RNA spiked in. The sample's subset: FACS-sorted CD8+CD4-CCR7+CD45RA+ naive T cells. The receptors derive from a human donor in good health. Some libraries in this study had Jurkat cell RNA spiked in.

This chain connects TRBV20-1 to TRBJ2-5; 14 positions agree with TRBD2. The V and J ends lost 6 bases and 0 bases, in that order; junction bases with no gene match: 9. The CDR3 is 17 residues long. CDR1 and CDR2 (germline): DFQATT, SNEGSKA (reference sequence). CDR3 protein: CSAYRTSGGSYQETQYF. The CDR3 DNA follows: TGCAGTGCATACAGGACTAGCGGGGGGTCGTACCAAGAGACCCAGTACTTC.

The chain is built from TRBV27 and TRBJ2-7, with 10 nucleotides matching TRBD1. This CDR3 region has 15 residues. Trimming cost V 10 bases and J 2 bases; bases outside gene matches: 11. CDR1 MNHEY and CDR2 SMNVEV come from the germline V gene (reference sequence). The CDR3 spells CANREGQGPAYEQYF. The DNA of the CDR3 is TGTGCCAACAGGGAGGGACAGGGGCCCGCCTACGAGCAGTACTTC.

This clonotype was counted only a few times. J is TRBJ2-7 and V is TRBV27; TRBD1 is a possible D gene (6 bases). The V gene lost 5 bases and the J gene lost 3 bases, with 14 bases spanning the gap. CDR3 length: 14 residues. CDR1 and CDR2 (germline): MNHEY, SMNVEV (reference sequence). CDR3 nucleotide sequence: TGTGCCAGCAGTCTCTGGACGGGACACTACGAGCAGTACTTC. Protein product: CASSLWTGHYEQYF.

Ten or more counts support this clonotype. At one of its ends the junction is not consistent with the germline gene, which may arise from a read error. The chain links TRBV7-6 to TRBJ2-3; 12 bases line up with TRBD2. CDR3 length: 15 amino acids. The germline gives CDR1 SGHVS, CDR2 FNYEAQ. In DNA, the CDR3 is TGTGCCAGCAGGCTGACTAGCGGGAGCAGAGATACGCAGTATTTT. It is translated as CASRLTSGSRDTQYF.

The sample holds a few counts of this clonotype. The V gene is TRBV5-1, the J gene TRBJ2-7; the D gene is possibly TRBD2 (5 bases). Germline CDR1 is SGHRS and CDR2 is YFSETQ. The V end was cut by 3 bases, the J end by 3 bases, with 10 bases between. The length of the CDR3 is 13 residues. In nucleotides, the CDR3 is TGCGCCAGCAGCTGGAGCGGAGGCTACGAGCAGTACTTC. Translation gives CASSWSGGYEQYF.

The table lists this clonotype with many counts. The gene calls are TRBV4-2 and TRBJ1-1; no reliable D call. This CDR3 contains 13 residues. CDR1 and CDR2 from the germline V gene are LGHNA and YNFKEQ. Between the trimmed V and J ends, which lost 5 bases and 8 bases, there was a span of 15 bases. The CDR3 spells CASSSSSSAEAFF. Here the CDR3 DNA reads TGTGCCAGCAGCTCGTCAAGCAGTGCAGAAGCTTTCTTT.

Remarks on this clonotype: This may come from a read error, since a much larger clone is one base off. The CDR3: CASSSYDPGSTIYF. In DNA form, the CDR3 reads TGTGCCAGCAGCTCCTATGACCCTGGAAGCACCATATATTTT. This sequence joins TRBV7-6 and TRBJ1-3; no clear D. The CDR3 loop spans 14 amino acids. Germline V gene sequence: CDR1 SGHVS, CDR2 FNYEAQ.

The gene calls are TRBV12-3 or TRBV12-4 and TRBJ2-5; D call uncertain. CDR3 length: 15 amino acids. Trimming stripped 1 base from V and 4 bases from J, with 13 bases between. The CDR3 DNA sequence: TGTGCCAGCAGTTTAGTCTCGCGAACGAGAGAGACCCAGTACTTC. This gives the protein CASSLVSRTRETQYF.

The rearrangement links TRBV15 to TRBJ2-7; 9 bases are a match to TRBD1. From germline, CDR1 is LNHNV and CDR2 YYDKDF (reference sequence). V was pared by 3 bases and J by 7 bases, with 10 bases of the junction left unmatched. This CDR3 spans 15 amino acids. CDR3 sequence reads: CATSRFRQGGGEQYF. CDR3 nucleotide sequence: TGTGCCACCAGCAGGTTTAGACAGGGGGGTGGGGAGCAGTACTTC.

The chain has TRBV9 and TRBJ2-7; the D is unclear. Germline V CDR1 and CDR2: SGDLS, YYNGEE. Between the trimmed V and J ends, which lost 4 bases and 5 bases, there was a span of 16 bases. The CDR3 is made up of 14 amino acids. CDR3 sequence (DNA): TGTGCCAGCAGCTCCGGCCGGTCAGGAAACGAGCAGTACTTC. Translated: CASSSGRSGNEQYF.

The sample holds a few counts of this clonotype. The chain joins TRBV4-1 to TRBJ1-2; tentative D call: TRBD1 (6 bases). The V end was cut by 0 bases, the J end by 2 bases, with 13 bases between. Germline values: CDR1 MGHRA, CDR2 YSYEKL. The length of the CDR3 is 16 residues. The CDR3 protein is CASSQDSGTPNYGYTF. In nucleotides, the CDR3 is TGCGCCAGCAGCCAAGATTCGGGGACACCAAACTATGGCTACACCTTC.

This CDR3 is CASSVPTDTEAFF. The CDR3 DNA sequence: TGTGCCAGTAGTGTCCCTACAGACACTGAAGCTTTCTTT. The V gene is TRBV19, the J gene TRBJ1-1; the D is unclear. V was shortened by 5 bases and J by 3 bases, with 10 bases between the two germline ends. Germline V lookup: CDR1 LNHDA, CDR2 SQIVND (reference sequence). The CDR3 sequence is 13 residues long.

This clonotype was seen a single time. The rearrangement links TRBV28 to TRBJ2-5; possible D gene TRBD1, 6 bases. This CDR3 region has 12 residues. The V end lost 9 bases, the J end lost 2 bases, and 10 bases lay between the germline ends. Germline assignment: CDR1 MDHEN and CDR2 SYDVKM. The CDR3 spells CASHRDQETQYF. The DNA for the CDR3 is TGTGCCAGTCACAGGGATCAAGAGACCCAGTACTTC.

This chain connects TRBV12-3 or TRBV12-4 to TRBJ1-2; 9 positions match TRBD1. The CDR3 contains 16 residues. Trimming took 4 bases from V and 4 from J; bases not matched to a gene: 10. CDR3 coding DNA: TGTGCCAGCAGTTACCGGACAGGGGCGGTGGTCTATGGCTACACCTTC. Translation gives CASSYRTGAVVYGYTF.

This clonotype was counted between two and nine times. The chain employs TRBV14 and TRBJ1-2; perhaps TRBD1 as D (5 bases). V lost 2 bases, J lost 5 bases, and 15 bases lay in between. The germline V gene has CDR1 SGHDN and CDR2 FVKESK. The CDR3 sequence is 15 residues long. The CDR3 DNA reads TGTGCCAGCAGCCAAACAACAGGTCTGCGGTATGGCTACACCTTC. Protein sequence: CASSQTTGLRYGYTF.

This rearrangement joins TRBV7-9 to TRBJ2-7, with no clear D. In germline, CDR1 is SEHNR, CDR2 FQNEAQ (reference sequence). The CDR3 covers 16 residues. The V end lost 7 bases, the J end lost 0 bases, and 19 bases lay between the germline ends. In nucleotides, the CDR3 is TGTGCCAGCATCCCCATACGGACGGCGAGCTCCTACGAGCAGTACTTC. It yields the protein CASIPIRTASSYEQYF.

In its sample, this clonotype was seen a few times. This chain links TRBV15 with TRBJ2-7; TRBD1 matches 7 bases. V was clipped by 4 bases and J by 5 bases; unmatched bases: 2. From germline, CDR1 is LNHNV and CDR2 YYDKDF (reference sequence). The CDR3 covers 12 residues. The CDR3 loop reads CATSMQGDEQYF. The DNA for the CDR3 is TGTGCCACCAGCATGCAGGGGGACGAGCAGTACTTC.

This clonotype was seen many times. The chain uses TRBV28 and TRBJ2-7; 8 positions match TRBD1. Germline CDR1 is MDHEN and CDR2 is SYDVKM. This CDR3 spans 13 amino acids. Trimming took 3 bases from V and 6 from J; bases not matched to a gene: 4. CDR3 nucleotides: TGTGCCAGCAGTTTTCGACAGGGGAGCGAGCAGTACTTC. It yields the protein CASSFRQGSEQYF. Combining the CDR3 with reference TRBV28 and TRBJ2-7 gives the whole variable domain DVKVTQSSRYLVKRTGEKVFLECVQDMDHENMFWYRQDPGLGLRLIYFSYDVKMKEKGDIPEGYSVSREKKERFSLILESASTNQTSMYLCASSFRQGSEQYFGPGTRLTVT.

This clonotype was seen repeatedly, ten times or more. The chain has TRBV12-3 or TRBV12-4 and TRBJ1-5, with TRBD1 as a possible D gene (5 bases). V was shortened by 5 bases and J by 4 bases, with 12 bases between the two germline ends. This CDR3 comprises 14 residues. This CDR3 is CASSDGTVNQPQHF. CDR3 DNA sequence: TGTGCCAGCAGTGATGGGACCGTAAATCAGCCCCAGCATTTT.